The 3 T cell receptor beta chains below come from one sample, sequenced in a study of a mutant IDH1 vaccine in newly diagnosed glioma. Their specific antigens are unknown. Time point of the sample: week 23, last vaccination. Each dose of the vaccine consisted of 300 ug of mutant IDH1 20-mer peptide, with topical imiquimod. Only in-frame clones appear in the TCRdb table, and some are missing; sequencing was by immunoSEQ multiplex PCR. In the table there are about 55,000 clones, 80% of which are singletons. The specimen comprised PBMCs, sampled from a glioma patient whose treatment included an IDH1 peptide vaccine. Receptors originate from a man aged 35-49 years with glioma.

The V gene is TRBV5-6, the J gene TRBJ1-1; D is uncertain. The CDR3 length is 17 residues. Trimming took off 7 bases at V and 5 bases at J, with 27 bases between the two ends. Germline CDR1 SGHDT, CDR2 YYEEEE. In DNA form, the CDR3 reads TGTGCCAGCTTCGGAGTCCAGGTTTTTTTTCGACGGACTGAAGCTTTCTTT. It yields the protein CASFGVQVFFRRTEAFF.

The chain uses TRBV2 and TRBJ2-1; tentatively, D is TRBD2 (5 bases). The germline V gene encodes CDR1 SNHLY and CDR2 FYNNEI. V lost 4 bases and J lost 7, with 17 bases in between. There are 15 residues in the CDR3. DNA of the CDR3: TGTGCCAGCAGTGTAGGGCAGGAGGTGATAAATGAGCAGTTCTTC. It codes for CASSVGQEVINEQFF.

This clone is judged medium-sized. V usage is TRBV5-1 and J usage is TRBJ1-6; a possible D gene is TRBD1 (5 bases). This CDR3 has 14 amino acids. V gave up 5 bases and J gave up 7 bases, with 13 bases separating them. Germline V CDR1 and CDR2: SGHRS, YFSETQ. The CDR3 coding sequence is TGCGCCAGCAGGTATGGGGCCGAGAATTCACCCCTCCACTTT. It yields the protein CASRYGAENSPLHF.